This TCR beta chain was found in a study of blood T cell repertoires in COVID-19. This CDR3 region has 16 residues. V dropped 0 bases and J dropped 0 bases, with 10 bases sitting between them. Germline CDR1 is SGHKS and CDR2 is YYEKEE (reference sequence). Some clones are missing from TCRdb's copy, which holds only in-frame ones; the method was immunoSEQ multiplex PCR. The sample includes 60,000 to 65,000 clones, 78% of them seen just once. A few counts support this clone. J is TRBJ1-5 and V is TRBV5-5, with a weak D call TRBD1 (5 bases). The origin of this receptor is a man in his 60s with COVID-19, enrolled during active disease. The sample was peripheral blood. The CDR3, as DNA: TGTGCCAGCAGCTTGGGCTCGGGGGGTAGCAATCAGCCCCAGCATTTT. Residues: CASSLGSGGSNQPQHF. Complete variable domain (other parts from reference TRBV5-5 and TRBJ1-5): DAGVTQSPTHLIKTRGQQVTLRCSPISGHKSVSWYQQVLGQGPQFIFQYYEKEERGRGNFPDRFSARQFPNYSSELNVNALLLGDSALYLCASSLGSGGSNQPQHFGDGTRLSIL.